This T cell receptor (beta chain) came from a study of T cells in Graves' hyperthyroidism and ophthalmopathy. Study at large: The authors collected peripheral blood at initial diagnosis, before any treatment.

CDR1 is MDHEN, CDR2 SYDVKM, per germline. The V gene lost 3 bases and the J gene lost 4 bases, with 12 bases spanning the gap. This CDR3 has 15 residues. This clonotype showed up many times. What was amplified from RNA transcripts were TCR beta CDR3 regions. Initially, a first-round RT-PCR of the TCR CDR3 employed the HTBI primer set. TCRdb reprocessed the multiplex PCR reads via MiXCR and lists one record per CDR3 protein. The sample includes 620,000 or so distinct CDR3 sequences, about 14% of them seen just once. The sequence was collected from a woman in her 50s with Graves' ophthalmopathy. The rearrangement links TRBV28 to TRBJ2-2; D might be TRBD1 (5 bases). Specimen: blood. DNA for the CDR3: TGTGCCAGCAGTTTGAGCTCAGACAGCACCGGGGAGCTGTTTTTT. Its protein is CASSLSSDSTGELFF. Complete variable domain (other parts from reference TRBV28 and TRBJ2-2): DVKVTQSSRYLVKRTGEKVFLECVQDMDHENMFWYRQDPGLGLRLIYFSYDVKMKEKGDIPEGYSVSREKKERFSLILESASTNQTSMYLCASSLSSDSTGELFFGEGSRLTVL.